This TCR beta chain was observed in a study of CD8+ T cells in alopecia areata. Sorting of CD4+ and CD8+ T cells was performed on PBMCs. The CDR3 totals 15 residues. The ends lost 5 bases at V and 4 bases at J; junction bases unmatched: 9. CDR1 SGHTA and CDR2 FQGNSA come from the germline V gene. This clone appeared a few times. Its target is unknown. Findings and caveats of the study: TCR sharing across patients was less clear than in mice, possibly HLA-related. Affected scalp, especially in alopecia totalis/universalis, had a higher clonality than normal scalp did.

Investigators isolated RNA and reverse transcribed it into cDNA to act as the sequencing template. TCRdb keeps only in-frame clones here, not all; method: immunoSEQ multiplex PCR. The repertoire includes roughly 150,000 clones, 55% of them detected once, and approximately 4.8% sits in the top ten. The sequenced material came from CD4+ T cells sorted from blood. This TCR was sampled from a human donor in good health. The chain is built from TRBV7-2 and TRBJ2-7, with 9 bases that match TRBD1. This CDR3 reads CASSPSDRGTYEQYF. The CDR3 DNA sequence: TGTGCCAGCAGCCCTTCGGACAGGGGAACTTACGAGCAGTACTTC.